Listed below are T cell receptor beta chains from one sample, sequenced in a study of shared clonotypes between healthy human individuals. The protocol was immunoSEQ multiplex PCR, while the TCRdb copy is restricted to in-frame clones and leaves out a portion. The sample lists under 1,100,000 clones, about 77% seen once, with over 1.3% in the top ten. The sample taken for sequencing was memory CD4+ T cells sorted from blood. These receptors were obtained from a man aged 18 to 29 in good health. Both conserved end residues are part of each CDR3. Each record gives: J gene, clone size, V gene, D gene, CDR3 protein, CDR3 DNA. A D gene is named only where the DNA matches it firmly. Size tells how often a clone was seen (once, few, many) or the class of an expanded clone, and some rows leave it out.

TRBJ2-7	NA	TRBV2	TRBD1	CASSLGQGGQYF	TGTGCCAGCAGCCTCGGACAGGGTGGGCAGTACTTC
TRBJ1-5	NA	TRBV12-5	NA	CASGLAANQPQHF	TGTGCTAGTGGTTTGGCCGCCAATCAGCCCCAGCATTTT
TRBJ1-2	NA	TRBV28	NA	CANLRAGYGYTF	TGTGCCAACCTAAGGGCAGGGTATGGCTACACCTTC
TRBJ1-3	NA	TRBV18	NA	CASSPATSSSGNTIYF	TGTGCCAGCTCACCAGCGACATCCTCCTCTGGAAACACCATATATTTT
TRBJ1-4	NA	TRBV12-5	NA	CASGLMGTNEKLFF	TGTGCTAGTGGTTTGATGGGAACTAATGAAAAACTGTTTTTT
TRBJ2-5	NA	TRBV28	NA	CASSFTQATETQYF	TGTGCCAGCAGTTTTACCCAGGCCACGGAGACCCAGTACTTC
TRBJ2-7	NA	TRBV6-6	NA	CASSYSRDSYEQYF	TGTGCCAGCAGTTACTCGCGGGATTCCTACGAGCAGTACTTC
TRBJ2-1	NA	TRBV5-1	NA	CASSLGEGMGGSCFF	TGCGCCAGCAGCTTGGGCGAAGGAATGGGAGGTAGCTGCTTCTTC
TRBJ2-7	NA	TRBV7-2	NA	CASSLFGGNSYEQYF	TGTGCCAGCAGCCTGTTTGGAGGGAACTCCTACGAGCAGTACTTC
TRBJ2-7	many	TRBV5-6	NA	CASSFTVSGFGGFEQYF	TGTGCCAGCAGCTTTACCGTGTCAGGGTTTGGGGGTTTCGAGCAGTACTTC
TRBJ1-1	NA	TRBV5-1	NA	CASSSNREAFF	TGCGCCAGCAGCTCGAATAGGGAAGCTTTCTTT
TRBJ2-4	NA	TRBV6-1	TRBD1	CASSEPKRDRGFSLAKNIQYF	TGTGCCAGCAGTGAACCCAAGCGGGACAGGGGATTTTCCTTAGCCAAAAACATTCAGTACTTC
TRBJ2-7	NA	TRBV5-6	TRBD1	CASSLQGANIEQYF	TGTGCCAGCAGCTTACAGGGGGCGAATATCGAGCAGTACTTC
TRBJ1-2	NA	TRBV6-1	TRBD1	CASRQGANYGYTF	TGTGCCAGCAGACAGGGGGCTAACTATGGCTACACCTTC
TRBJ1-2	NA	TRBV10-3	NA	CAISEQGNGDTF	TGTGCCATCAGCGAACAGGGTAACGGCGACACCTTC
TRBJ1-1	NA	TRBV25-1	NA	CASSEVGGSTEAFF	TGTGCCAGCAGTGAGGTGGGGGGGAGCACTGAAGCTTTCTTT
TRBJ2-5	NA	TRBV10-3	NA	CAISESGVETQYF	TGTGCCATCAGTGAGTCGGGGGTCGAGACCCAGTACTTC
TRBJ1-4	NA	TRBV9	TRBD1	CASSVGTGGGGNEKLFF	TGTGCCAGCAGCGTAGGGACAGGGGGTGGTGGTAATGAAAAACTGTTTTTT
TRBJ2-7	NA	TRBV4-3	TRBD2	CASSQDLGGRVDEQYF	TGCGCCAGCAGCCAAGATCTTGGCGGGAGGGTCGACGAGCAGTACTTC
TRBJ2-3	NA	TRBV11-2	NA	CASSSQLVGSQYF	TGTGCCAGCAGCTCCCAACTGGTAGGGTCGCAGTATTTT